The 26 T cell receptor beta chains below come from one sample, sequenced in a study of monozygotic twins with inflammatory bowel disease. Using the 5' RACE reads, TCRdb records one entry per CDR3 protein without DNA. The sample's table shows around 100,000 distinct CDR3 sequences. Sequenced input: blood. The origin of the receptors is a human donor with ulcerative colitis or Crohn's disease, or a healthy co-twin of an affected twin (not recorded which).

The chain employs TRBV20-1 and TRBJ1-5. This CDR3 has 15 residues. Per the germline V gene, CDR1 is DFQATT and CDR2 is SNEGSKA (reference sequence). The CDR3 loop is CSASFGVFGNQPQHF.

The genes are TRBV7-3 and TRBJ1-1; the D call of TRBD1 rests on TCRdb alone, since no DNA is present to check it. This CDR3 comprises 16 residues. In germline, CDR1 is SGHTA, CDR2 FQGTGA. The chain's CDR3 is CASSGQGPLMNTEAFF.

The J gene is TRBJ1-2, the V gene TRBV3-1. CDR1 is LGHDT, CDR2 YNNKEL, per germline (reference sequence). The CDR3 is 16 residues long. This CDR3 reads CASSQESGLGTYSYTF.

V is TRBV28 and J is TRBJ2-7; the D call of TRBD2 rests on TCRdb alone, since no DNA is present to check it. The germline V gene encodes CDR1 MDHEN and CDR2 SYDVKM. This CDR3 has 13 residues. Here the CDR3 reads CASSPPAPVEQYF.

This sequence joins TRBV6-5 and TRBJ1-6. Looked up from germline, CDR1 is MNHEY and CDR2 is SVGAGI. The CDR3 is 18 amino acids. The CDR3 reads CASSYYKSLAGQNSPLHF.

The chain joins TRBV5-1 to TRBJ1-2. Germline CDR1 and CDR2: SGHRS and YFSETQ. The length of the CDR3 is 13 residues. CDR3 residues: CASSLDRDGGYTF.

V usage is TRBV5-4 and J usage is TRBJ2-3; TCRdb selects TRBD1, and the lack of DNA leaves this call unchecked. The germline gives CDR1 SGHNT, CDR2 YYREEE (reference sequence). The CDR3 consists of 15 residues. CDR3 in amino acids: CASSTRTVSTDTQYF.

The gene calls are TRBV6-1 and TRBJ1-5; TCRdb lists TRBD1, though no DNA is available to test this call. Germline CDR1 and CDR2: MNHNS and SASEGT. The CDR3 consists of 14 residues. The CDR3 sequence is CASSEIGRNQPQHF.

The CDR3 sequence: CASSYGGSYEQYF. The chain employs TRBV6-5 and TRBJ2-7. CDR1 is MNHEY and CDR2 is SVGAGI in the germline V gene. This CDR3 region has 13 residues.

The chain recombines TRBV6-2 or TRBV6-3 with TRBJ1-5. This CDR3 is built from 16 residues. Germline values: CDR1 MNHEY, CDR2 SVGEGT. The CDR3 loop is CASSYRGHFSNQPQHF.

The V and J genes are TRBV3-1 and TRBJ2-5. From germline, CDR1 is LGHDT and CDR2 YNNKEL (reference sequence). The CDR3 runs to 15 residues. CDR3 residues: CASSQEWRKGETQYF.

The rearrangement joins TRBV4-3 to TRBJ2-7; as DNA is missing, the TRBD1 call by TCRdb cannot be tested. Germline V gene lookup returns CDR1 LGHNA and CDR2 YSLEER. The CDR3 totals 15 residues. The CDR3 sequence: CASSQDPDSYYEQYF.

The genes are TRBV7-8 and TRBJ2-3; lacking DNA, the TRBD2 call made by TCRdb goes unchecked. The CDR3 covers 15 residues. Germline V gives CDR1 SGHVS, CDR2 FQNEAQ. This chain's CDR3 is CASSLSTSGSNTQYF.

The chain's CDR3 is CASSVGGGPYEQYF. The chain carries TRBV9 and TRBJ2-7. Germline assignment: CDR1 SGDLS and CDR2 YYNGEE. This CDR3 spans 14 amino acids.

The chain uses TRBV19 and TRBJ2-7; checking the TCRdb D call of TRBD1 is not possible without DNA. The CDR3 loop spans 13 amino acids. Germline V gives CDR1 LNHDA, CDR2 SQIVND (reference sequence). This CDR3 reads CASMDRGDYEQYF.

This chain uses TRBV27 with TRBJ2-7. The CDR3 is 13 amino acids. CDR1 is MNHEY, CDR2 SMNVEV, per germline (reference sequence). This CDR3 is CASRSHSSYEQYF.

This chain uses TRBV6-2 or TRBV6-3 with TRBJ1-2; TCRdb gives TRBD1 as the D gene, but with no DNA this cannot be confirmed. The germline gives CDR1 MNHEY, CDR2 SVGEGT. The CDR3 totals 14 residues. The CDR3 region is CASRATGSSYGYTF.

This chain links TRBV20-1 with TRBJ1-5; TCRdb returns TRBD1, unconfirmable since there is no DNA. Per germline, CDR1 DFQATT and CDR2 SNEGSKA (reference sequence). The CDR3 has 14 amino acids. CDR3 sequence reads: CSAQRQGGIQPQHF.

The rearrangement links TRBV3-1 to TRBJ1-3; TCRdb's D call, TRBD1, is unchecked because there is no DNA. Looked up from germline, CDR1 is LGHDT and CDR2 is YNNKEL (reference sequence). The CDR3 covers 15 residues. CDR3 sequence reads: CASTTNTGFGNTIYF.

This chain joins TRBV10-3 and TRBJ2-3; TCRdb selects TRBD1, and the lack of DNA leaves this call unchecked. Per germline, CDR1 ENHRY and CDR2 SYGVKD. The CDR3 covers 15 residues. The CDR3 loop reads CAISAPDISTDTQYF.

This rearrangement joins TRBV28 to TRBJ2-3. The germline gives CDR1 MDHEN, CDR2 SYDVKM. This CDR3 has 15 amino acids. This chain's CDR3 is CASSLNPISTDTQYF.

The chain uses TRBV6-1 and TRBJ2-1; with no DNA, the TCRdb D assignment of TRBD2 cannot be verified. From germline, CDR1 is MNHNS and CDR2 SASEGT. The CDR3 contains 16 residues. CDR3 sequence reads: CASSGTSGDSYNEQFF.

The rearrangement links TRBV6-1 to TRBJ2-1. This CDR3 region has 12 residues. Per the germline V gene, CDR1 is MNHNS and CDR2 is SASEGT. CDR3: CASSEVPREQFF.

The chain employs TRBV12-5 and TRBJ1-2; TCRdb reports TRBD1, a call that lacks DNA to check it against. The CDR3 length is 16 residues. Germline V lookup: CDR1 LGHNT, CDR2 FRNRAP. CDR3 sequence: CASGLVPHRGIYGYTF.

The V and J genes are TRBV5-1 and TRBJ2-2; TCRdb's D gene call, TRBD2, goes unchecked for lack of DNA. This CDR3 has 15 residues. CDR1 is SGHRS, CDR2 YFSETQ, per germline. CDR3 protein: CASSLGGLAGRELFF.

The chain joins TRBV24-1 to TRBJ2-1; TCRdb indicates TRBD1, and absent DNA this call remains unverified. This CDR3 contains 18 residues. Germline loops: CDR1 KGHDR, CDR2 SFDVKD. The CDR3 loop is CATSDLPGQGMTYNEQFF.